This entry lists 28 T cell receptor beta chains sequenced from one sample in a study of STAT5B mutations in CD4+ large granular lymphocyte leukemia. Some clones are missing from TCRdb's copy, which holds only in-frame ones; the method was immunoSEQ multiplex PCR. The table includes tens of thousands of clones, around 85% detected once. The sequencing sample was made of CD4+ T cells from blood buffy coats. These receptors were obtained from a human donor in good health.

Here the CDR3 reads CASREENYGYTF. CDR3 coding DNA: TGTGCCAGCAGAGAGGAGAACTATGGCTACACCTTC. The gene calls are TRBV27 and TRBJ1-2; D unclear. Germline assignment: CDR1 MNHEY and CDR2 SMNVEV (reference sequence). The CDR3 is 12 residues long. The V and J ends lost 6 bases and 2 bases respectively, with 7 bases between them.

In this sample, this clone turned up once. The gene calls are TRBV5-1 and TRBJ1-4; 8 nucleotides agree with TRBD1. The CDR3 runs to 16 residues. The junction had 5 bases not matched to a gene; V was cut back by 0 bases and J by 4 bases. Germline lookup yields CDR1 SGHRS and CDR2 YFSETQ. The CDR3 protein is CASSLGGTGINEKLFF. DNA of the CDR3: TGCGCCAGCAGCTTGGGAGGGACAGGTATTAATGAAAAACTGTTTTTT. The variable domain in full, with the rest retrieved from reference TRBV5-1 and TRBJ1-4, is KAGVTQTPRYLIKTRGQQVTLSCSPISGHRSVSWYQQTPGQGLQFLFEYFSETQRNKGNFPGRFSGRQFSNSRSEMNVSTLELGDSALYLCASSLGGTGINEKLFFGSGTQLSVL.

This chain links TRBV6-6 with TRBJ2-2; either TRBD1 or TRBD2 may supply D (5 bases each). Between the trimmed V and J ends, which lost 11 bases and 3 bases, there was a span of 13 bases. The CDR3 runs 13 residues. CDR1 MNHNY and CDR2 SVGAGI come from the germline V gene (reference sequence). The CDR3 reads CAGAKADTGELFF. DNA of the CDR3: TGTGCCGGGGCCAAAGCGGACACCGGGGAGCTGTTTTTT.

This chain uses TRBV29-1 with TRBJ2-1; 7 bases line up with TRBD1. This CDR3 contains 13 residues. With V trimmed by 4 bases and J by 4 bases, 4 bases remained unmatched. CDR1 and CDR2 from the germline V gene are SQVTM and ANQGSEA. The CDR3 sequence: CSVGGGGYNEQFF. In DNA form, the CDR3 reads TGCAGCGTTGGAGGGGGCGGTTACAATGAGCAGTTCTTC.

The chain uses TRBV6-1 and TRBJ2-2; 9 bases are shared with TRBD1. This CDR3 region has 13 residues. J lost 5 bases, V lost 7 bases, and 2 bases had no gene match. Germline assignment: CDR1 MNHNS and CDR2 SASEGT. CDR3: CASKGTGTGELFF. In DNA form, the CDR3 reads TGTGCCAGCAAAGGGACAGGGACCGGGGAGCTGTTTTTT.

CDR3 nucleotide sequence: TGTGCCTGGCTCGGAGCCCGACTCACTAACTATGGCTACACCTTC. Protein product: CAWLGARLTNYGYTF. The rearrangement joins TRBV30 to TRBJ1-2, with D unresolved. Germline-derived CDR1 and CDR2 are GTSNPN and SVGIG (reference sequence). Trimming took off 5 bases at V and 0 bases at J, with 16 bases between the two ends. This CDR3 is built from 15 residues.

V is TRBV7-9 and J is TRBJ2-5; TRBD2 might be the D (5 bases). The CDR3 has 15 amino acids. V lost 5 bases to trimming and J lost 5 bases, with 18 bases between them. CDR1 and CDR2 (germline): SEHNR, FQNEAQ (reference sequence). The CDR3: CASSVGPYGGETQYF. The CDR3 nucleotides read TGTGCCAGCAGCGTCGGGCCCTACGGCGGGGAGACCCAGTACTTC.

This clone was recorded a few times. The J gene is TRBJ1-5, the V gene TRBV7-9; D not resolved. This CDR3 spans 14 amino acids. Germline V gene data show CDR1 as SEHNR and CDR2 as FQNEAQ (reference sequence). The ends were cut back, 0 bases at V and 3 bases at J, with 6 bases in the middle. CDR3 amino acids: CASSLAGNNQPQHF. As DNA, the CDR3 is TGTGCCAGCAGCTTAGCGGGGAACAATCAGCCCCAGCATTTT.

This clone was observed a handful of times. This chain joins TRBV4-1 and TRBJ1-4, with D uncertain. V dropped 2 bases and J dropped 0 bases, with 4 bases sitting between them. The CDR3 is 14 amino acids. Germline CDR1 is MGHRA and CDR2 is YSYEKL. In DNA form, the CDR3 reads TGCGCCAGCAGCCAACCCGCAACTAATGAAAAACTGTTTTTT. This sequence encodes CASSQPATNEKLFF.

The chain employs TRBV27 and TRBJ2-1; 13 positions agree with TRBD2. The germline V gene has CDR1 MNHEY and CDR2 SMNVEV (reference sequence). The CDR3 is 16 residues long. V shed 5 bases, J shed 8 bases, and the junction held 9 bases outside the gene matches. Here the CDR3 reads CASSPWTSGSRDEQFF. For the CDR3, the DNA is TGTGCCAGCAGTCCGTGGACTAGCGGGAGTCGGGATGAGCAGTTCTTC.

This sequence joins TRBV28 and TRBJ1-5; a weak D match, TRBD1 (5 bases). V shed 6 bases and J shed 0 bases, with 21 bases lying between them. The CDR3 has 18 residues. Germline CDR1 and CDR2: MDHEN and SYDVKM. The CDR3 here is CASRTGTQGLHSNQPQHF. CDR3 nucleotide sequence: TGTGCCAGCAGGACCGGGACCCAGGGCCTCCATAGCAATCAGCCCCAGCATTTT. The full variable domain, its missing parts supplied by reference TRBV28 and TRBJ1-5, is DVKVTQSSRYLVKRTGEKVFLECVQDMDHENMFWYRQDPGLGLRLIYFSYDVKMKEKGDIPEGYSVSREKKERFSLILESASTNQTSMYLCASRTGTQGLHSNQPQHFGDGTRLSIL.

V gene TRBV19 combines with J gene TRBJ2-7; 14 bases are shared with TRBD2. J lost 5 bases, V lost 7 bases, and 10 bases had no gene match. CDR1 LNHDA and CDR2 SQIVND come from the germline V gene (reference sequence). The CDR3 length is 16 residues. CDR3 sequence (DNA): TGTGCCAGTACCCCCGGGACTAGCGGGAGAAGCCACGAGCAGTACTTC. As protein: CASTPGTSGRSHEQYF. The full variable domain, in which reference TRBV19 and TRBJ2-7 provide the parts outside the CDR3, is DGGITQSPKYLFRKEGQNVTLSCEQNLNHDAMYWYRQDPGQGLRLIYYSQIVNDFQKGDIAEGYSVSREKKESFPLTVTSAQKNPTAFYLCASTPGTSGRSHEQYFGPGTRLTVT.

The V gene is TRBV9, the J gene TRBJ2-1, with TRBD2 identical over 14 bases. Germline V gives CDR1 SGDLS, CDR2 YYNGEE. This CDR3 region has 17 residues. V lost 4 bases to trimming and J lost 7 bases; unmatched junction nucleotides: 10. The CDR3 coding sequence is TGTGCCAGCAGCCCAAGGGGACTAGCGGGAGTAGGGAATGAGCAGTTCTTC. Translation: CASSPRGLAGVGNEQFF.

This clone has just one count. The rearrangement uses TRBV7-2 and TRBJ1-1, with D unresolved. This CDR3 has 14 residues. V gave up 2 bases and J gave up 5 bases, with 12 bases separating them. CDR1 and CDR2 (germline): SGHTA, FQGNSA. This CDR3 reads CASSLLVGFTEAFF. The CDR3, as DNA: TGTGCCAGCAGCTTATTGGTGGGGTTTACTGAAGCTTTCTTT.

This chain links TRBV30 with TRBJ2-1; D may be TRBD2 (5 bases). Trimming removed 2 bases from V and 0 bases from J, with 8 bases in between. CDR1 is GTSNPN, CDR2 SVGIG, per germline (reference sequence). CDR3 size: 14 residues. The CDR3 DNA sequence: TGTGCCTGGAGTCGCGGACTCTCCTACAATGAGCAGTTCTTC. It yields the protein CAWSRGLSYNEQFF.

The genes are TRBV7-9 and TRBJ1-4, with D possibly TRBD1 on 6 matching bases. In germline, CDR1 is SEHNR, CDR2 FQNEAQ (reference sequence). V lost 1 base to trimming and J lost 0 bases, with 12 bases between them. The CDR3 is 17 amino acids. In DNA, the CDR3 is TGTGCCAGCAGCTTAGTAGGCAGGGGTGCAACTAATGAAAAACTGTTTTTT. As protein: CASSLVGRGATNEKLFF.

The CDR3 here is CASSPGEGNSGNTIYF. CDR3 coding DNA: TGTGCCAGTAGTCCGGGAGAGGGAAACTCTGGAAACACCATATATTTT. The chain is built from TRBV19 and TRBJ1-3, with unresolved D. Trimming removed 5 bases at V and 0 bases at J, with 14 bases between. The CDR3 sequence is 16 residues long. Germline CDR1 is LNHDA and CDR2 is SQIVND (reference sequence).

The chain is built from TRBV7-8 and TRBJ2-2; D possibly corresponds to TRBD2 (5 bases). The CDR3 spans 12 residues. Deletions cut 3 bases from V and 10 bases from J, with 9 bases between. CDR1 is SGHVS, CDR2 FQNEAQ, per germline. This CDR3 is CASSFLGVELFF. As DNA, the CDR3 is TGTGCCAGCAGCTTCTTGGGAGTGGAGCTGTTTTTT.

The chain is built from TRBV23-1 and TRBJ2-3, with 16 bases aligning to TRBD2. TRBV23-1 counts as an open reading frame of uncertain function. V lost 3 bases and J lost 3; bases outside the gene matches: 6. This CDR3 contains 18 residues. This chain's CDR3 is CASSHSGTSGRATDTQYF. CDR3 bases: TGCGCCAGCAGTCACTCGGGGACTAGCGGGAGGGCAACAGATACGCAGTATTTT.

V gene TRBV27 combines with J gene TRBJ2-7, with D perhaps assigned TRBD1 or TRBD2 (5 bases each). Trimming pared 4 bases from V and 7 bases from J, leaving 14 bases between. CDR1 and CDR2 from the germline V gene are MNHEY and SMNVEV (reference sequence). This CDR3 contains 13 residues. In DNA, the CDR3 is TGTGCCAGCAGTTGGAGAGGGGCGCAAGAGCAGTACTTC. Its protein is CASSWRGAQEQYF.

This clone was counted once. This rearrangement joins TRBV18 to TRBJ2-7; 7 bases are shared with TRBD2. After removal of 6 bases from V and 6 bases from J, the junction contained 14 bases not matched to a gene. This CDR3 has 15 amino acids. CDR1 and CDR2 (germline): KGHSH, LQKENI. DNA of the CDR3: TGTGCCAGCTCCACCAACAACGGGGGGTCTTCCGAGCAGTACTTC. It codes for CASSTNNGGSSEQYF.

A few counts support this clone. The CDR3 DNA follows: TGTGCCAGCAGTATTCGAGTTCAGCCCCAGCATTTT. It specifies CASSIRVQPQHF. The chain uses TRBV2 and TRBJ1-5; no clear D. Per germline, CDR1 SNHLY and CDR2 FYNNEI. This CDR3 contains 12 residues. The V gene lost 5 bases and the J gene lost 6 bases, with 8 bases spanning the gap.

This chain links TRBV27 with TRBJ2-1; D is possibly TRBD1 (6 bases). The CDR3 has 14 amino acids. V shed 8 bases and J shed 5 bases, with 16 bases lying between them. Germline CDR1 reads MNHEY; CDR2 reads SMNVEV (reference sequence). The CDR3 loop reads CASWPRGIHNEQFF. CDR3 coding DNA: TGTGCCAGCTGGCCCAGGGGCATCCACAATGAGCAGTTCTTC.

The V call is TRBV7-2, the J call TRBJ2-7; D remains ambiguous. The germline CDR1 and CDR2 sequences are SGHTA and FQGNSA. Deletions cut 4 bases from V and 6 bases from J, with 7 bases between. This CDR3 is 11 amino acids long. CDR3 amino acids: CASSSLVEQYF. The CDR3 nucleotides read TGTGCCAGCAGCTCCTTAGTCGAGCAGTACTTC.

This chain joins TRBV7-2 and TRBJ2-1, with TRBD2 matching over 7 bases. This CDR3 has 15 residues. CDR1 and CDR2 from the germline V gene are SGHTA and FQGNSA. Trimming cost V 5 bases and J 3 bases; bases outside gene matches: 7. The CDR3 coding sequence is TGTGCCAGCAGCCCGTTTGCGGGGGTCTACAATGAGCAGTTCTTC. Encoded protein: CASSPFAGVYNEQFF.

The CDR3 reads CAISEQGNGYTF. The CDR3 DNA sequence: TGTGCCATCAGTGAACAGGGTAATGGCTACACCTTC. The genes are TRBV10-3 and TRBJ1-2, with D perhaps TRBD1 (6 bases). Trimming left V 3 bases short and J 6 bases short, with 8 bases between. This CDR3 has 12 residues. In germline, CDR1 is ENHRY, CDR2 SYGVKD.

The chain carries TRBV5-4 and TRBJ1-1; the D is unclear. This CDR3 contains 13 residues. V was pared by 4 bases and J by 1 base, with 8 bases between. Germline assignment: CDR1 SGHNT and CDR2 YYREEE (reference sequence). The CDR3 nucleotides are TGTGCCAGCAGCAATAACAGGAACACTGAAGCTTTCTTT. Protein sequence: CASSNNRNTEAFF.

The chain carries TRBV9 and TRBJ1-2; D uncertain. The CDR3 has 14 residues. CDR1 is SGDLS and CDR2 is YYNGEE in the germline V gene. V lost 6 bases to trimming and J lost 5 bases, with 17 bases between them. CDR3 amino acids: CASTPGREGYGYTF. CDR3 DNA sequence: TGTGCCAGCACCCCTGGGAGGGAAGGGTATGGCTACACCTTC.